Sequencing of this T cell receptor beta chain was carried out in a study of cytomegalovirus exposure and HLA in healthy donors. Study findings and constraints: It is likely that the observed cluster of highly shared sequence variants was a sequencing artifact. By HLA locus, TCR association rates varied in a later analysis, with DRB1 showing the most and HLA-C the fewest. Earlier findings revealed that most TCR beta V segments proved productive either about 87% or about 30% of the time.

A multiplex PCR was run with 60 Vbeta primers and 13 Jbeta primers. The table came from immunoSEQ multiplex PCR; TCRdb's copy has only in-frame clones and leaves some out. The data show about 150,000 clones, more than 60% seen once. For this clone: What it recognizes is unknown.

The source material was PBMCs. The receptor was derived from a man younger than 45 in good health and CMV-seropositive.

Here the CDR3 DNA reads TGTGCCAGCAGTGATCCGTCTCGGGTAGCGGGAGGTTACGAGCAGTACTTC. It yields the protein CASSDPSRVAGGYEQYF. The chain couples TRBV2 to TRBJ2-7, with 10 bases lining up with TRBD2. The CDR3 has 17 residues. Germline lookup yields CDR1 SNHLY and CDR2 FYNNEI. Germline trimming cut 3 bases from V and 4 bases from J; bases unmatched to any gene: 12.